The 31 T cell receptor beta chains below all came from one sample that was sequenced in a study of OX40 agonist ivuxolimab in advanced cancers. Sequencing was performed with immunoSEQ multiplex PCR; in TCRdb, only in-frame clones are kept and a portion is missing. This table has about 73,000 clones, 80% to 90% appearing once. This sample comprised CD4+ or CD8+ T cells sorted from blood, obtained in a trial of the OX40 agonist ivuxolimab. The receptors shown here come from an adult with an advanced solid tumor such as melanoma, head and neck, liver or kidney cancer.

This clone came up a few times. This chain joins TRBV11-1 and TRBJ1-3; D is unclear. Germline values: CDR1 SGHAT, CDR2 FQDESV (reference sequence). The CDR3 length is 15 residues. V gave up 1 base and J gave up 0 bases, with 7 bases separating them. Written as DNA, the CDR3 is TGTGCCAGCAGCTTAGGGCGGACCTCTGGAAACACCATATATTTT. This gives the protein CASSLGRTSGNTIYF.

Notes on this clone: Other DNA sequences of this sample code for an identical CDR3. The chain couples TRBV2 to TRBJ2-1; 9 bases fit TRBD2. The CDR3 extends over 14 amino acids. The germline V gene encodes CDR1 SNHLY and CDR2 FYNNEI. V lost 8 bases and J lost 7; bases outside the gene matches: 9. CDR3 bases: TGTGCCAGCGCTAGCGGGACGGTAGGAAATGAGCAGTTCTTC. It encodes CASASGTVGNEQFF.

This rearrangement joins TRBV10-2 to TRBJ2-3; 13 bases are a match to TRBD2. The CDR3 has 17 amino acids. The V gene end was trimmed by 8 bases and the J gene end by 6 bases; junction bases not matched to a gene: 14. Germline values: CDR1 WSHSY, CDR2 SAAADI. As DNA, the CDR3 is TGCGCCAGCGGAGGACTAGCGGGAGTTCCCTCTACGGATACGCAGTATTTT. It codes for CASGGLAGVPSTDTQYF.

This clone came up a few times. J is TRBJ1-3 and V is TRBV19; TRBD1 might be the D (6 bases). Trimming cost V 7 bases and J 3 bases, with 16 bases left between them. Germline lookup yields CDR1 LNHDA and CDR2 SQIVND (reference sequence). The CDR3 has 15 residues. CDR3 DNA sequence: TGTGCCAGTACCTGGGGGGGGCAGGATGGAAACACCATATATTTT. Its protein product is CASTWGGQDGNTIYF.

The genes are TRBV19 and TRBJ2-2; 12 bases line up with TRBD1. The germline gives CDR1 LNHDA, CDR2 SQIVND (reference sequence). The CDR3 covers 18 residues. V trimming: 2 bases; J trimming: 1 base; junction bases outside the gene matches: 5. The CDR3 DNA is TGTGCCAGTAGTATACGGGACAGGGGGCTCGGGAACACCGGGGAGCTGTTTTTT. This encodes CASSIRDRGLGNTGELFF.

The rearrangement links TRBV7-9 to TRBJ2-1, with 8 bases aligning to TRBD1. Per the germline V gene, CDR1 is SEHNR and CDR2 is FQNEAQ (reference sequence). The CDR3 totals 15 residues. J was trimmed by 4 bases and V by 6 bases; bases with no gene match: 8. The CDR3 reads CASRSTGTGYNEQFF. The CDR3 nucleotides read TGTGCCAGCAGGTCCACCGGGACAGGTTACAATGAGCAGTTCTTC.

The rearrangement links TRBV4-3 to TRBJ1-3; unclear D gene. Trimming pared 0 bases from V and 1 base from J, leaving 10 bases between. CDR3 length equals 16 residues. In germline, CDR1 is LGHNA, CDR2 YSLEER. The DNA for the CDR3 is TGCGCCAGCAGCCAAGAGGTGGGAGGGTCTGGAAACACCATATATTTT. Its protein product is CASSQEVGGSGNTIYF.

In its sample, this clone was seen once. The rearrangement joins TRBV18 to TRBJ2-1; TRBD1 matches 7 bases. CDR3 length: 15 residues. The germline CDR1 and CDR2 sequences are KGHSH and LQKENI. V dropped 5 bases and J dropped 0; count of bases not matched to a gene: 4. This chain's CDR3 is CASSTGQVSYNEQFF. CDR3 in DNA: TGTGCCAGCTCAACAGGACAGGTCTCCTACAATGAGCAGTTCTTC.

J is TRBJ2-1 and V is TRBV5-1; 8 bases agree with TRBD2. The CDR3 loop spans 12 amino acids. With 1 base clipped from V and 10 bases from J, the junction kept 1 base outside the gene matches. Germline CDR1 reads SGHRS; CDR2 reads YFSETQ. The CDR3 reads CASSLSGGEQFF. The DNA for the CDR3 is TGCGCCAGCAGCTTGAGCGGGGGAGAGCAGTTCTTC. Full variable domain (remainder filled in from reference TRBV5-1 and TRBJ2-1): KAGVTQTPRYLIKTRGQQVTLSCSPISGHRSVSWYQQTPGQGLQFLFEYFSETQRNKGNFPGRFSGRQFSNSRSEMNVSTLELGDSALYLCASSLSGGEQFFGPGTRLTVL.

The chain uses TRBV6-5 and TRBJ1-1; no reliable D call. Germline CDR1 MNHEY, CDR2 SVGAGI. The CDR3 loop spans 14 amino acids. V lost 3 bases, J lost 1 base, and 9 bases lay in between. DNA of the CDR3: TGTGCCAGCAGTTATACATACGCGAACACTGAAGCTTTCTTT. It is translated as CASSYTYANTEAFF.

This clone has just one count. The gene calls are TRBV7-2 and TRBJ1-2, with a weak D call TRBD1 (5 bases). The length of the CDR3 is 11 residues. The germline V and J ends were trimmed by 3 bases and 13 bases, with 12 bases remaining between them. Looked up from germline, CDR1 is SGHTA and CDR2 is FQGNSA. CDR3 protein: CASSLLGGRTF. CDR3 sequence (DNA): TGTGCCAGCAGCTTGCTCGGGGGACGCACCTTC.

V is TRBV12-5 and J is TRBJ2-1; 14 bases line up with TRBD2. Germline V gene sequence: CDR1 LGHNT, CDR2 FRNRAP. The CDR3 length is 21 residues. The ends lost 0 bases at V and 4 bases at J; junction bases unmatched: 14. This CDR3 is CASGLVPLPGLAGEIYNEQFF. For the CDR3, the DNA is TGTGCTAGTGGTTTGGTACCCTTGCCGGGACTAGCGGGAGAAATTTACAATGAGCAGTTCTTC.

The rearrangement uses TRBV7-2 and TRBJ2-7; D perhaps matches TRBD1 (5 bases). The CDR3 sequence is 12 residues long. CDR1 is SGHTA and CDR2 is FQGNSA in the germline V gene. V was clipped by 5 bases and J by 9 bases, with 14 bases between them. For the CDR3, the DNA is TGTGCCAGCAGCGGGGCTTCCATCGGGCAGTACTTC. Protein product: CASSGASIGQYF.

The chain recombines TRBV30 with TRBJ1-2; no firm D call. Germline V gives CDR1 GTSNPN, CDR2 SVGIG (reference sequence). V lost 3 bases, J lost 8 bases, and 16 bases lay in between. The CDR3 consists of 13 residues. The CDR3 DNA sequence: TGTGCCTGGAGCTCGGGGTCGCCGGGAGGCTACACCTTC. This codes for CAWSSGSPGGYTF.

The rearrangement joins TRBV30 to TRBJ1-3; D gene unclear. Trimming stripped 2 bases from V and 0 bases from J, with 11 bases between. CDR1 and CDR2 (germline): GTSNPN, SVGIG (reference sequence). This CDR3 comprises 15 residues. The CDR3 reads CAWSWRRASGNTIYF. DNA for the CDR3: TGTGCCTGGAGTTGGCGACGGGCCTCTGGAAACACCATATATTTT.

The chain joins TRBV7-2 to TRBJ2-4; 7 bases match TRBD1. In germline, CDR1 is SGHTA, CDR2 FQGNSA. Trimming at V came to 5 bases and at J to 2 bases, leaving 9 bases not matched to a gene. This CDR3 comprises 16 residues. The DNA for the CDR3 is TGTGCCAGCAGCGCCCACAGACAGGGACCCAAAAACATTCAGTACTTC. Amino acid sequence: CASSAHRQGPKNIQYF.

There are a few counts of this clone. The chain recombines TRBV7-6 with TRBJ1-2, with 7 bases fitting TRBD1. Germline CDR1 reads SGHVS; CDR2 reads FNYEAQ. The CDR3 consists of 14 residues. V was clipped by 2 bases and J by 8 bases; unmatched bases: 8. The CDR3 sequence is CASSLRQGEGGYTF. The CDR3 DNA reads TGTGCCAGCAGCTTAAGACAGGGAGAGGGAGGCTACACCTTC.

The gene calls are TRBV2 and TRBJ1-5; perhaps TRBD1 as D (6 bases). The CDR3 totals 14 residues. Germline values: CDR1 SNHLY, CDR2 FYNNEI. Trimming shortened V by 6 bases and J by 0 bases, and 9 bases separated the two germline ends. The CDR3 sequence: CASRGTYSNQPQHF. The CDR3 DNA follows: TGTGCCAGCAGGGGGACATATAGCAATCAGCCCCAGCATTTT.

The chain has TRBV5-4 and TRBJ2-3, with D perhaps TRBD1 or TRBD2 (6 bases each). Trimming stripped 6 bases from V and 1 base from J, with 18 bases between. The length of the CDR3 is 16 residues. Germline assignment: CDR1 SGHNT and CDR2 YYREEE (reference sequence). Written as DNA, the CDR3 is TGTGCCAGCACCCTGGGGGGCGGGTGGGGCACAGATACGCAGTATTTT. Translated, it gives CASTLGGGWGTDTQYF.

The chain joins TRBV7-7 to TRBJ1-2; the D gene is possibly TRBD1 (5 bases). The germline V gene has CDR1 SSHAT and CDR2 FNYEAQ (reference sequence). The CDR3 is 13 amino acids. Trimming removed 6 bases from V and 4 bases from J, with 12 bases in between. The CDR3 nucleotides are TGTGCCAGCAGGTCCGGGGGGAGCTATGGCTACACCTTC. It encodes CASRSGGSYGYTF.

The gene calls are TRBV19 and TRBJ1-1; D ambiguous. The CDR3 spans 14 residues. Germline loops: CDR1 LNHDA, CDR2 SQIVND (reference sequence). V gave up 9 bases and J gave up 0 bases, with 14 bases separating them. The CDR3 DNA is TGTGCCAGCCGTTATGCGCAGCTGAACACTGAAGCTTTCTTT. Amino acids: CASRYAQLNTEAFF.

This clone has only one observation. The genes are TRBV5-6 and TRBJ2-5; 7 bases fit TRBD2. The J call may be faulty, since TRBJ2-7 better matches the DNA end. The CDR3 loop spans 13 amino acids. CDR1 and CDR2 (germline): SGHDT, YYEEEE. CDR3 residues: CASSPGRWAEQYF. Written as DNA, the CDR3 is TGTGCCAGCAGCCCCGGGAGGTGGGCCGAGCAGTACTTC.

The chain has TRBV19 and TRBJ1-2; no clear D gene. The CDR3 is 16 amino acids. The V end lost 2 bases, the J end lost 0 bases, and 13 bases lay between the germline ends. CDR1 is LNHDA and CDR2 is SQIVND in the germline V gene (reference sequence). The CDR3 DNA reads TGTGCCAGTAGTATAAGAGAGAAACCTACTAACTATGGCTACACCTTC. Protein product: CASSIREKPTNYGYTF.

V and J are TRBV11-3 and TRBJ2-2; the D gene is possibly TRBD2 (7 bases). The CDR3 length is 16 residues. Deletions cut 5 bases from V and 0 bases from J, with 13 bases between. Germline lookup yields CDR1 SGHNT and CDR2 YENEEA. The CDR3 is CASSPGGAANTGELFF. The CDR3 DNA reads as TGTGCCAGCAGCCCTGGGGGGGCGGCGAACACCGGGGAGCTGTTTTTT.

In this sample, this clone turned up a few times. The chain uses TRBV19 and TRBJ1-2; D is uncertain. Trimming shortened V by 6 bases and J by 0 bases, and 8 bases separated the two germline ends. The CDR3 has 13 amino acids. In germline, CDR1 is LNHDA, CDR2 SQIVND (reference sequence). The CDR3 DNA reads as TGTGCCAGTAGGAAAGTACCTAACTATGGCTACACCTTC. This translates into CASRKVPNYGYTF.

A few counts support this clone. The rearrangement joins TRBV20-1 to TRBJ1-2; D unresolved. The CDR3 length is 10 residues. Trimming took 8 bases from V and 2 from J, leaving 6 bases between them. Germline CDR1 DFQATT, CDR2 SNEGSKA (reference sequence). CDR3 sequence (DNA): TGCAGTACGTCCAACTATGGCTACACCTTC. Translation gives CSTSNYGYTF.

The genes are TRBV7-6 and TRBJ2-7; D uncertain. The CDR3 is 14 residues long. Trimming stripped 0 bases from V and 4 bases from J, with 10 bases between. CDR1 is SGHVS, CDR2 FNYEAQ, per germline. The CDR3 region is CASSLALIGYEQYF. The CDR3 nucleotides read TGTGCCAGCAGCTTAGCGCTCATAGGGTACGAGCAGTACTTC.

The chain joins TRBV7-8 to TRBJ2-7; 9 bases agree with TRBD1. CDR1 and CDR2 (germline): SGHVS, FQNEAQ. The CDR3 has 14 residues. J was trimmed by 3 bases and V by 5 bases; bases with no gene match: 5. CDR3 sequence: CASSHGQGRYEQYF. The DNA of the CDR3 is TGTGCCAGCAGCCACGGACAGGGGCGCTACGAGCAGTACTTC.

The V gene is TRBV5-5, the J gene TRBJ1-1, with a tentative D call TRBD1 (5 bases). Germline CDR1 is SGHKS and CDR2 is YYEKEE (reference sequence). Trimming cost V 4 bases and J 1 base, with 11 bases left between them. The CDR3 is made up of 14 amino acids. The CDR3 DNA reads TGTGCCAGCAGCCTGGGACCGGGGAACACTGAAGCTTTCTTT. Translation: CASSLGPGNTEAFF.

The chain carries TRBV19 and TRBJ1-2, with TRBD1 matching 12 bases. Germline CDR1 reads LNHDA; CDR2 reads SQIVND (reference sequence). CDR3 size: 14 residues. The V gene end was trimmed by 10 bases and the J gene end by 6 bases; junction bases not matched to a gene: 9. The CDR3 DNA sequence: TGTGCCACACCTGACCGGGACAGGGGGCATGGCTACACCTTC. This translates into CATPDRDRGHGYTF.

The J gene is TRBJ2-1, the V gene TRBV19; possibly TRBD1 or TRBD2 for D (5 bases each). This CDR3 region has 16 residues. Between the trimmed V and J ends, which lost 5 bases and 0 bases, there was a span of 14 bases. Germline assignment: CDR1 LNHDA and CDR2 SQIVND (reference sequence). CDR3 DNA: TGTGCCAGTAGTCGTGACCGGGACGGCTCCTACAATGAGCAGTTCTTC. Its translation is CASSRDRDGSYNEQFF.